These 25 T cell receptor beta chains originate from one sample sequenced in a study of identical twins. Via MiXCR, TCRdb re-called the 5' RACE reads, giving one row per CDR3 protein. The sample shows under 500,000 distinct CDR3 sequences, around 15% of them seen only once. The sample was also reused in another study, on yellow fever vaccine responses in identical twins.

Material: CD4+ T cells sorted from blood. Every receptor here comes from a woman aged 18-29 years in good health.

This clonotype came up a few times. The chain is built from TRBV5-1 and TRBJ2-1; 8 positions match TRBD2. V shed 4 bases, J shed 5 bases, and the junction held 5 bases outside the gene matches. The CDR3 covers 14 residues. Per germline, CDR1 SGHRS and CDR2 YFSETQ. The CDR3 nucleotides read TGCGCCAGCAGCACCGGGGGGGCCAACAATGAGCAGTTCTTC. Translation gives CASSTGGANNEQFF. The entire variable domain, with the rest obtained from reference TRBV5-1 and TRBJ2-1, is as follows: KAGVTQTPRYLIKTRGQQVTLSCSPISGHRSVSWYQQTPGQGLQFLFEYFSETQRNKGNFPGRFSGRQFSNSRSEMNVSTLELGDSALYLCASSTGGANNEQFFGPGTRLTVL.

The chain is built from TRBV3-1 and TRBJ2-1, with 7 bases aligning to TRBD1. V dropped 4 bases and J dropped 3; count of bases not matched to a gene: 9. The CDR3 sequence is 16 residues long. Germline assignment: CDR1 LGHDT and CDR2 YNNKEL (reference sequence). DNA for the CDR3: TGTGCCAGCAGCCCTTTATTCGACAGGGTCTACAATGAGCAGTTCTTC. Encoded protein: CASSPLFDRVYNEQFF.

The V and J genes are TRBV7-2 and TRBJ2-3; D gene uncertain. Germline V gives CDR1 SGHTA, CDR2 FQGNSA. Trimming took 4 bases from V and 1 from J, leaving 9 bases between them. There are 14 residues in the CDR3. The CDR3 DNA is TGTGCCAGCAGCTCGACCGCGGGCACAGATACGCAGTATTTT. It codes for CASSSTAGTDTQYF.

The DNA of the CDR3 is TGTGCCAGCAGTTCAGGAGGGACGTCAAGGCCGTTCTTC. Its translation is CASSSGGTSRPFF. This chain connects TRBV28 to TRBJ2-1, with D perhaps TRBD2 (6 bases). V lost 4 bases and J 15 bases, leaving 19 bases between the germline ends. The CDR3 totals 13 residues. CDR1 and CDR2 from the germline V gene are MDHEN and SYDVKM.

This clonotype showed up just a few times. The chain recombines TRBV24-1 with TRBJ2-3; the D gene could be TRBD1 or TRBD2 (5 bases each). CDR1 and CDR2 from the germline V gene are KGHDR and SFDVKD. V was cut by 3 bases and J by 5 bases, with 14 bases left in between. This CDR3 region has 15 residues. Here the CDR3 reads CATSDPSGPGDTQYF. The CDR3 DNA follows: TGTGCCACCAGTGATCCCTCGGGGCCCGGAGATACGCAGTATTTT.

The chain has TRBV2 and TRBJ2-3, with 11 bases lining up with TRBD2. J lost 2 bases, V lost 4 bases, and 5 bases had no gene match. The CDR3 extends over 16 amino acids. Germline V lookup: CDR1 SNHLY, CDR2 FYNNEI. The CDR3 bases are TGTGCCAGCAGTGCCGCTAGCGGGGGGACCACAGATACGCAGTATTTT. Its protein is CASSAASGGTTDTQYF. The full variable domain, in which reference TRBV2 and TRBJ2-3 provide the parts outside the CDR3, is EPEVTQTPSHQVTQMGQEVILRCVPISNHLYFYWYRQILGQKVEFLVSFYNNEISEKSEIFDDQFSVERPDGSNFTLKIRSTKLEDSAMYFCASSAASGGTTDTQYFGPGTRLTVL.

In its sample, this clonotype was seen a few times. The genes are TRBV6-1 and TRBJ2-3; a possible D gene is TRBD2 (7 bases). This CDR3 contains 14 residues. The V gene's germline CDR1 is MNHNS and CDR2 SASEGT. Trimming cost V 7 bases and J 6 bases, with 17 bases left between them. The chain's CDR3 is CASTGGSRGDTQYF. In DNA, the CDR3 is TGTGCCAGCACGGGGGGCTCGCGTGGGGATACGCAGTATTTT.

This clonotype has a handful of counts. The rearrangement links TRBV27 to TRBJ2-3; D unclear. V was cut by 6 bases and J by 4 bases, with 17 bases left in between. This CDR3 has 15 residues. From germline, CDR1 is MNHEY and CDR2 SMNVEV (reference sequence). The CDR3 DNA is TGTGCCAGCAGCCGTCCTTTCTCCTTCGCAGATACGCAGTATTTT. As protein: CASSRPFSFADTQYF.

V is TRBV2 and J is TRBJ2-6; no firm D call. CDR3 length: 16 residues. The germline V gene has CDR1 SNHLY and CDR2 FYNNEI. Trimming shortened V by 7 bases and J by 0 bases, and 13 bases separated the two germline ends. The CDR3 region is CASTRYVSSGANVLTF. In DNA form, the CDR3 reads TGTGCCAGCACCCGATATGTGAGCTCTGGGGCCAACGTCCTGACTTTC.

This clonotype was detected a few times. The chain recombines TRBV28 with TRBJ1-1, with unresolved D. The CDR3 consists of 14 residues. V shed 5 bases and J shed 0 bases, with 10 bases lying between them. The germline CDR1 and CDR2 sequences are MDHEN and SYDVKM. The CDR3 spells CASSQMTLNTEAFF. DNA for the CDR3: TGTGCCAGCAGTCAAATGACACTGAACACTGAAGCTTTCTTT.

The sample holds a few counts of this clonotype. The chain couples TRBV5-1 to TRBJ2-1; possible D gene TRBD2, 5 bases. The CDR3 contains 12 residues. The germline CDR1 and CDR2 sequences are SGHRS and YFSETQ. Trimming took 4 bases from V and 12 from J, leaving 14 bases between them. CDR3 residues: CASSPSSGGQFF. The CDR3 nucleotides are TGCGCCAGCAGCCCTTCCAGTGGAGGGCAGTTCTTC.

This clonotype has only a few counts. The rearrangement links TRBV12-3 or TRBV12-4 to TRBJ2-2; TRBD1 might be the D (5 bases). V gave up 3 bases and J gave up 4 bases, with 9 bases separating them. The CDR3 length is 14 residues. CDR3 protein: CASSLPGLTGELFF. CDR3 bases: TGTGCCAGCAGTTTGCCAGGGCTCACCGGGGAGCTGTTTTTT.

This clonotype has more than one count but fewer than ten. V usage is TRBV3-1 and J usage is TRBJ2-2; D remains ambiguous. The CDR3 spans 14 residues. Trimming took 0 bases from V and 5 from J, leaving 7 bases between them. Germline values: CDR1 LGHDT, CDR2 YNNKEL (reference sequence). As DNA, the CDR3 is TGTGCCAGCAGCCAAGATATCGGGACCGGGGAGCTGTTTTTT. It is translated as CASSQDIGTGELFF. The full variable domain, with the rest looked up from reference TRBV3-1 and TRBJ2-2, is DTAVSQTPKYLVTQMGNDKSIKCEQNLGHDTMYWYKQDSKKFLKIMFSYNNKELIINETVPNRFSPKSPDKAHLNLHINSLELGDSAVYFCASSQDIGTGELFFGEGSRLTVL.

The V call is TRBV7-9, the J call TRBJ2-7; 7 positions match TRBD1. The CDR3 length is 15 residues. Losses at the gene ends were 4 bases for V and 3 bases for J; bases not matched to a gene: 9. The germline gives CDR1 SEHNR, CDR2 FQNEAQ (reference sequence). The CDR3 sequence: CASSSPTRQGYEQYF. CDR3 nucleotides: TGTGCCAGCAGCTCCCCTACTAGACAGGGCTACGAGCAGTACTTC.

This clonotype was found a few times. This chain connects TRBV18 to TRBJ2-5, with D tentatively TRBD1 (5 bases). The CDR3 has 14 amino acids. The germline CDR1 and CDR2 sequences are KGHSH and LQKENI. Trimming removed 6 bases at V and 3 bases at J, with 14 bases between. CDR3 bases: TGTGCCAGCTCTCGACCTGGGGCGAAAGAGACCCAGTACTTC. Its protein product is CASSRPGAKETQYF.

The DNA of the CDR3 is TGTGCCAGTTGGGACAGGGTCAACACCGGGGAGCTGTTTTTT. It encodes CASWDRVNTGELFF. The chain couples TRBV19 to TRBJ2-2, with 9 nucleotides matching TRBD1. Per germline, CDR1 LNHDA and CDR2 SQIVND (reference sequence). The CDR3 consists of 14 residues. V shed 8 bases, J shed 2 bases, and the junction held 3 bases outside the gene matches.

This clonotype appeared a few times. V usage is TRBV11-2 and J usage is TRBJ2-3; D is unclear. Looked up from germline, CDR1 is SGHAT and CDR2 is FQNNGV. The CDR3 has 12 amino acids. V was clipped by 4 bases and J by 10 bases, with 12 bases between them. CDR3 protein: CASSSARSAQYF. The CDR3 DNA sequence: TGTGCCAGCAGCTCTGCTAGAAGTGCGCAGTATTTT.

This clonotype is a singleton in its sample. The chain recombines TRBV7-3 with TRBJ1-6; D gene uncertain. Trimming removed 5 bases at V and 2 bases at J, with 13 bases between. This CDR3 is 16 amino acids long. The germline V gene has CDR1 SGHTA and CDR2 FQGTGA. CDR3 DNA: TGTGCCAGCAGCCTCTCCGCCCGGGCCTATAATTCACCCCTCCACTTT. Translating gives CASSLSARAYNSPLHF.

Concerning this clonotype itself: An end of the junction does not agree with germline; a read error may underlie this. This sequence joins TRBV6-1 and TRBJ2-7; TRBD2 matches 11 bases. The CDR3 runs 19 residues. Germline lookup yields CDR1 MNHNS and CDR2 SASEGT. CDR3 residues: CAISEASLLLAGEGSEQYF. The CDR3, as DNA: TGTGCCATCAGTGAAGCCTCTCTGCTACTAGCGGGAGAGGGTTCCGAGCAGTACTTC.

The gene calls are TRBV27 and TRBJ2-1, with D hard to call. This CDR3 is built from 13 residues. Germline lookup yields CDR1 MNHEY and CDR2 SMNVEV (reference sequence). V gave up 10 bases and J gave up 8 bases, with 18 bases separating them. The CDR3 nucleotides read TGTGCCATGTGCCTGGGTAGTAGCTATGAGCAGTTCTTC. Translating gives CAMCLGSSYEQFF.

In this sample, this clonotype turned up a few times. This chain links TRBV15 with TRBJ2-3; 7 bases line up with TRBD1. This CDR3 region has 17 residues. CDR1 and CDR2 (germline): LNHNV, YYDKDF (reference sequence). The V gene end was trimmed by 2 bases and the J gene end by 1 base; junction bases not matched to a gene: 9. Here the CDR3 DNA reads TGTGCCACCAGCAGAAAAAGACAGGGCCCAGGCACAGATACGCAGTATTTT. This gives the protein CATSRKRQGPGTDTQYF.

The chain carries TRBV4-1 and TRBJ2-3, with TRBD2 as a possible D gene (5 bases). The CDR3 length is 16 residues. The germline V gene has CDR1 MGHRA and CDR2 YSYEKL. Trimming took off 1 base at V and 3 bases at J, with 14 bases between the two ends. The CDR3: CASSQGKSSRTDTQYF. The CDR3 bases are TGCGCCAGCAGCCAAGGGAAGTCTAGCAGGACAGATACGCAGTATTTT.

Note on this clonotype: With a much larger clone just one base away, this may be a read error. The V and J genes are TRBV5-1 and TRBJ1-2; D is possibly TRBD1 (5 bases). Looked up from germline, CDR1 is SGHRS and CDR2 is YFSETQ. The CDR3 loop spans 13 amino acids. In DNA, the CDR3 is TGCGCCGGCAGCTCACAGGAGGCGGCTGGCTACACCTTC. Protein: CAGSSQEAAGYTF.

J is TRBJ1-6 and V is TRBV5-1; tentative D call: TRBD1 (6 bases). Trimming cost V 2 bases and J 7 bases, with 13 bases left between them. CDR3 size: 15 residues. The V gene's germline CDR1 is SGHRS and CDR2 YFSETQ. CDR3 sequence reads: CASSLNREGNSPLHF. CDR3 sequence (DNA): TGCGCCAGCAGCTTAAACAGGGAGGGAAATTCACCCCTCCACTTT. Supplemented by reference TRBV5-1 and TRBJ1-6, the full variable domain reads KAGVTQTPRYLIKTRGQQVTLSCSPISGHRSVSWYQQTPGQGLQFLFEYFSETQRNKGNFPGRFSGRQFSNSRSEMNVSTLELGDSALYLCASSLNREGNSPLHFGNGTRLTVT.

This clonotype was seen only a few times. The CDR3 region is CASSLGGLAGAPDTQYF. CDR3 nucleotide sequence: TGTGCCAGCAGCTTAGGGGGACTAGCGGGAGCCCCAGATACGCAGTATTTT. This chain uses TRBV7-2 with TRBJ2-3; 14 bases line up with TRBD2. Germline lookup yields CDR1 SGHTA and CDR2 FQGNSA. CDR3 length: 17 amino acids. V trimming: 1 base; J trimming: 4 bases; junction bases outside the gene matches: 4. The variable domain in full, with the rest retrieved from reference TRBV7-2 and TRBJ2-3, is GAGVSQSPSNKVTEKGKDVELRCDPISGHTALYWYRQSLGQGLEFLIYFQGNSAPDKSGLPSDRFSAERTGGSVSTLTIQRTQQEDSAVYLCASSLGGLAGAPDTQYFGPGTRLTVL.